These 26 T cell receptor beta chains share one sample of origin, sequenced in a study of blood T cell repertoires in COVID-19. Data came from immunoSEQ multiplex PCR; TCRdb stores just in-frame clones and leaves some out. The data hold some 35,000 clones, with more than 75% observed a single time. The specimen sequenced was peripheral blood. The receptors come from an older man with acute or convalescent COVID-19.

The genes are TRBV27 and TRBJ1-3; the D gene is possibly TRBD1 (6 bases). The CDR3 has 15 residues. Trimming pared 2 bases from V and 4 bases from J, leaving 12 bases between. The germline V gene encodes CDR1 MNHEY and CDR2 SMNVEV (reference sequence). CDR3 sequence: CASSLLGQQGNTIYF. The CDR3, as DNA: TGTGCCAGCAGTTTACTAGGACAGCAAGGAAACACCATATATTTT.

As DNA, the CDR3 is TGCAGTGCTAGTCCTATGAACACTGAAGCTTTCTTT. As protein: CSASPMNTEAFF. The J gene is TRBJ1-1, the V gene TRBV20-1; D ambiguous. Germline V gives CDR1 DFQATT, CDR2 SNEGSKA (reference sequence). V was pared by 3 bases and J by 0 bases, with 5 bases between. The CDR3 spans 12 residues.

This clone has just a few counts. The chain has TRBV3-1 (or the pseudogene TRBV3-2) and TRBJ1-1; D is possibly TRBD1 (5 bases). Germline CDR1 LGHDT, CDR2 YNNKEL (reference sequence). With 1 base removed from V and 3 bases from J, the gap between germline ends came to 9 bases. This CDR3 comprises 14 residues. The CDR3 DNA reads as TGTGCCAGCAGCCAAGTTACCAGGGACACTGAAGCTTTCTTT. Its protein product is CASSQVTRDTEAFF.

The chain couples TRBV6-2 or TRBV6-3 to TRBJ2-2; 9 positions agree with TRBD1. Per the germline V gene, CDR1 is MNHEY and CDR2 is SVGEGT. V was clipped by 1 base and J by 6 bases; unmatched bases: 9. The CDR3 has 17 residues. The CDR3 DNA follows: TGTGCCAGCAGTTACTTCCTCGGAACAGGGGGCCCCGGGGAGCTGTTTTTT. Amino acid sequence: CASSYFLGTGGPGELFF.

The chain joins TRBV7-9 to TRBJ2-5; 8 bases agree with TRBD1. The CDR3 contains 17 residues. The junction had 15 bases not matched to a gene; V was cut back by 7 bases and J by 2 bases. Germline-derived CDR1 and CDR2 are SEHNR and FQNEAQ (reference sequence). The CDR3 DNA reads as TGTGCCAGCAATTTCAAACCCAGGGGGCCGAGTCAAGAGACCCAGTACTTC. This gives the protein CASNFKPRGPSQETQYF.

The rearrangement joins TRBV7-2 to TRBJ1-3; the D gene is possibly TRBD1 (6 bases). V lost 2 bases and J 3 bases, leaving 14 bases between the germline ends. Germline loops: CDR1 SGHTA, CDR2 FQGNSA. This CDR3 contains 16 residues. Here the CDR3 DNA reads TGTGCCAGCAGCTTAATCCAAGGGGGGGTTGGAAACACCATATATTTT. Translation gives CASSLIQGGVGNTIYF.

The rearrangement links TRBV10-1 to TRBJ1-6, with TRBD1 matching 8 bases. The germline gives CDR1 WNHNN, CDR2 SYGVQD (reference sequence). The CDR3 has 15 residues. Germline trimming cut 4 bases from V and 5 bases from J; bases unmatched to any gene: 4. In DNA, the CDR3 is TGCGCCAGCAGTGCCGGGACAGGAAATAATTCACCCCTCCACTTT. The encoded protein is CASSAGTGNNSPLHF.

This clone has just one count. V usage is TRBV30 and J usage is TRBJ1-1; no reliable D call. The CDR3 spans 14 residues. Germline loops: CDR1 GTSNPN, CDR2 SVGIG (reference sequence). The ends were cut back, 0 bases at V and 0 bases at J, with 8 bases in the middle. The CDR3 protein is CAWSVAGVNTEAFF. CDR3 DNA: TGTGCCTGGAGTGTAGCCGGGGTGAACACTGAAGCTTTCTTT.

This chain joins TRBV3-1 (or the pseudogene TRBV3-2) and TRBJ1-5; D is unresolved. The germline CDR1 and CDR2 sequences are LGHDT and YNNKEL (reference sequence). This CDR3 is 14 amino acids long. Trimming shortened V by 7 bases and J by 4 bases, and 14 bases separated the two germline ends. CDR3 sequence: CASIKTRSNQPQHF. In nucleotides, the CDR3 is TGTGCCAGCATCAAAACCCGGAGTAATCAGCCCCAGCATTTT.

This chain links TRBV5-1 with TRBJ1-1; D is possibly TRBD1 (6 bases). The CDR3 covers 16 residues. Trimming pared 4 bases from V and 0 bases from J, leaving 16 bases between. The germline V gene has CDR1 SGHRS and CDR2 YFSETQ. The CDR3 sequence: CASSLNPTGMNTEAFF. CDR3 nucleotides: TGCGCCAGCAGCCTCAACCCTACAGGGATGAACACTGAAGCTTTCTTT.

The chain uses TRBV14 and TRBJ1-6; D unclear. This CDR3 comprises 16 residues. V was trimmed by 2 bases and J by 6 bases, leaving 14 bases between them. Germline assignment: CDR1 SGHDN and CDR2 FVKESK. CDR3 residues: CASSQYIAGINSPLHF. The CDR3 DNA reads TGTGCCAGCAGCCAATACATAGCGGGGATTAATTCACCCCTCCACTTT. Full variable domain (rest looked up from reference TRBV14 and TRBJ1-6): EAGVTQFPSHSVIEKGQTVTLRCDPISGHDNLYWYRRVMGKEIKFLLHFVKESKQDESGMPNNRFLAERTGGTYSTLKVQPAELEDSGVYFCASSQYIAGINSPLHFGNGTRLTVT.

The V and J genes are TRBV24-1 and TRBJ2-1, with a tentative D call TRBD2 (5 bases). CDR3 length: 20 residues. V lost 4 bases and J lost 0, with 24 bases in between. CDR1 KGHDR and CDR2 SFDVKD come from the germline V gene. The CDR3 loop reads CATSDAFGNRLGSSYNEQFF. The CDR3 DNA reads TGTGCCACCAGTGACGCATTTGGAAACCGACTGGGGAGCTCCTACAATGAGCAGTTCTTC.

The chain recombines TRBV7-6 with TRBJ1-5, with 12 bases aligning to TRBD1. There are 18 residues in the CDR3. Trimming removed 5 bases from V and 9 bases from J; junction bases left unmatched: 17. Germline V lookup: CDR1 SGHVS, CDR2 FNYEAQ. The CDR3 loop reads CASSPGTGGSVAQGPQHF. CDR3 nucleotide sequence: TGTGCCAGCAGCCCCGGGACAGGGGGCTCCGTTGCCCAAGGGCCCCAGCATTTT.

The CDR3 region is CASSVKDRGSNTEAFF. CDR3 sequence (DNA): TGTGCCAGCAGCGTAAAGGACAGGGGAAGTAACACTGAAGCTTTCTTT. The chain combines TRBV9 with TRBJ1-1, with 9 positions matching TRBD1. CDR3 length: 16 residues. The V segment lost 1 base and the J segment 2 bases; nucleotides outside the gene matches: 6. The V gene's germline CDR1 is SGDLS and CDR2 YYNGEE.

This chain links TRBV6-2 or TRBV6-3 with TRBJ2-7; D is undetermined. This CDR3 contains 14 residues. Germline V gene lookup returns CDR1 MNHEY and CDR2 SVGEGT. The ends were cut back, 5 bases at V and 6 bases at J, with 17 bases in the middle. CDR3 sequence (DNA): TGTGCCAGCAGTCTGGTAAATGAGGCGAGCGAGCAGTACTTC. It yields the protein CASSLVNEASEQYF.

This sequence joins TRBV6-5 and TRBJ2-7, with TRBD2 matching over 13 bases. Germline CDR1 and CDR2: MNHEY and SVGAGI. The CDR3 contains 15 residues. Trimming at V came to 6 bases and at J to 4 bases, leaving 6 bases not matched to a gene. Written as DNA, the CDR3 is TGTGCCAGCAGCCGGACTAGCGGGGGACAGTACGAGCAGTACTTC. It yields the protein CASSRTSGGQYEQYF.

The V call is TRBV4-1, the J call TRBJ2-7, with TRBD2 matching 10 bases. Germline V lookup: CDR1 MGHRA, CDR2 YSYEKL. V lost 0 bases to trimming and J lost 2 bases; unmatched junction nucleotides: 7. The CDR3 loop spans 17 amino acids. This CDR3 reads CASSQDREAGGPYEQYF. The CDR3 DNA sequence: TGCGCCAGCAGCCAAGATCGAGAAGCGGGAGGGCCCTACGAGCAGTACTTC.

The chain links TRBV6-2 or TRBV6-3 to TRBJ2-7, with 7 bases aligning to TRBD2. CDR1 and CDR2 (germline): MNHEY, SVGEGT. CDR3 size: 17 residues. The V and J ends lost 2 bases and 0 bases, in that order; junction bases with no gene match: 10. This CDR3 reads CASSYQLGGEISYEQYF. The CDR3 DNA follows: TGTGCCAGCAGTTACCAATTGGGGGGGGAGATCTCCTACGAGCAGTACTTC.

This clone was counted once. V usage is TRBV4-2 and J usage is TRBJ2-3; 7 bases map to TRBD2. J lost 0 bases, V lost 4 bases, and 19 bases had no gene match. The CDR3 is 20 amino acids. Germline CDR1 is LGHNA and CDR2 is YNFKEQ. CDR3 bases: TGTGCCAGCAGCCCGATTGTCGGGGGGATTAGCGACCGTAGCACAGATACGCAGTATTTT. Translation: CASSPIVGGISDRSTDTQYF.

This clone was found once. The chain combines TRBV7-6 with TRBJ1-1; TRBD1 matches at 11 bases. The CDR3 has 14 amino acids. Germline V gives CDR1 SGHVS, CDR2 FNYEAQ. V was pared by 5 bases and J by 5 bases, with 4 bases of the junction left unmatched. The CDR3 DNA follows: TGTGCCAGCAGCCCCGGGACAGGGGGTACTGAAGCTTTCTTT. Residues: CASSPGTGGTEAFF. The full variable domain, with the rest looked up from reference TRBV7-6 and TRBJ1-1, is GAGVSQSPRYKVTKRGQDVALRCDPISGHVSLYWYRQALGQGPEFLTYFNYEAQQDKSGLPNDRFSAERPEGSISTLTIQRTEQRDSAMYRCASSPGTGGTEAFFGQGTRLTVV.

The table lists this clone with a count of one. V and J are TRBV6-2 or TRBV6-3 and TRBJ2-5; perhaps TRBD1 as D (6 bases). CDR1 and CDR2 (germline): MNHEY, SVGEGT. The CDR3 totals 14 residues. The V gene lost 3 bases and the J gene lost 5 bases, with 13 bases spanning the gap. The CDR3 protein is CASSYGSTGETQYF. CDR3 nucleotides: TGTGCCAGCAGTTATGGTTCCACAGGGGAGACCCAGTACTTC.

The gene calls are TRBV19 and TRBJ1-1; 8 bases align to TRBD1. Trimming took 5 bases from V and 5 from J; bases not matched to a gene: 4. Per the germline V gene, CDR1 is LNHDA and CDR2 is SQIVND (reference sequence). The CDR3 spans 13 residues. In nucleotides, the CDR3 is TGTGCCAGTAGTGGACAGGGAGGAACTGAAGCTTTCTTT. Translated: CASSGQGGTEAFF.

V and J are TRBV11-3 and TRBJ2-5, with 8 bases lining up with TRBD1. From germline, CDR1 is SGHNT and CDR2 YENEEA. J was trimmed by 5 bases and V by 4 bases; bases with no gene match: 9. This CDR3 is built from 15 residues. This chain's CDR3 is CASSSSGGGWETQYF. CDR3 sequence (DNA): TGTGCCAGCAGCTCGTCAGGGGGCGGGTGGGAGACCCAGTACTTC.

This clone was detected only once. This rearrangement joins TRBV3-1 (or the pseudogene TRBV3-2) to TRBJ2-7; 7 bases agree with TRBD2. Losses at the gene ends were 1 base for V and 4 bases for J; bases not matched to a gene: 7. This CDR3 is 15 amino acids long. Germline V lookup: CDR1 LGHDT, CDR2 YNNKEL (reference sequence). CDR3 sequence (DNA): TGTGCCAGCAGCCAAGCGCGGCCTAGCGGATACGAGCAGTACTTC. Its translation is CASSQARPSGYEQYF.

The V gene is TRBV21-1, the J gene TRBJ1-3. TRBV21-1 is marked as a pseudogene. CDR3 length equals 16 residues. DNA for the CDR3: TGTGCCAGCAGCATCGGGAATCGTATTTCTGGAAACACCATATATTTT. It specifies CASSIGNRISGNTIYF.

The rearrangement links TRBV7-2 to TRBJ1-5; D might be TRBD1 (5 bases). The CDR3 has 13 residues. Per the germline V gene, CDR1 is SGHTA and CDR2 is FQGNSA. The germline V and J ends were trimmed by 2 bases and 4 bases, with 6 bases remaining between them. The CDR3 DNA follows: TGTGCCAGCAGCTTACAGGGTAATCAGCCCCAGCATTTT. Protein: CASSLQGNQPQHF.